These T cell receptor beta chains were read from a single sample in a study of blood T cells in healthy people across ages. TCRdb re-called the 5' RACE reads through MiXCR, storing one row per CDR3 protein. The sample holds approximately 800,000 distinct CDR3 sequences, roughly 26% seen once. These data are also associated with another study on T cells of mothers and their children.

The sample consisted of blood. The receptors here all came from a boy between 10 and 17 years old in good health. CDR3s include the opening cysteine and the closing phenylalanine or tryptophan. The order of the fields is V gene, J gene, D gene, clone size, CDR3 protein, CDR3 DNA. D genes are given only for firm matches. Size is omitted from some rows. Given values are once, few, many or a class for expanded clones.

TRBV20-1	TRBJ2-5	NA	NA	CSVKQGGGTQYF	TGCAGTGTTAAACAGGGAGGGGGGACCCAGTACTTC
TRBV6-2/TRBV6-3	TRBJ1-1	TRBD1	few	CASSDMIGGNTEAFF	TGTGCCAGCAGCGACATGATAGGGGGCAACACTGAAGCTTTCTTT
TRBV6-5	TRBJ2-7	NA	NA	CASSYARGSQYF	TGTGCCAGCAGTTACGCCCGGGGGTCGCAGTACTTC
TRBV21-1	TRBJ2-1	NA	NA	CASSIHGRSSYNEQFF	TGTGCCAGCAGCATTCACGGGAGGAGCTCCTACAATGAGCAGTTCTTC
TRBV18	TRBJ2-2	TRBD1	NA	CASSPQGQGGSYTGELFF	TGTGCCAGCTCACCACAAGGACAGGGTGGTTCCTACACCGGGGAGCTGTTTTTT
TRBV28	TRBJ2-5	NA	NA	CASTQDGDQETQYF	TGTGCCAGCACCCAAGATGGGGACCAAGAGACCCAGTACTTC
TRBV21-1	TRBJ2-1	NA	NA	CASSNMLLAACNEQFF	TGTGCCAGCAGCAATATGTTGTTAGCGGCGTGCAATGAGCAGTTCTTC
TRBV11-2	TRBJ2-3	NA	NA	CASSFQHRERDTQYF	TGTGCCAGCAGCTTCCAGCACCGAGAGAGGGATACGCAGTATTTT
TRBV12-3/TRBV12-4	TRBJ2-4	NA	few	CASSPTGGGANIQYF	TGTGCCAGCAGCCCTACGGGTGGGGGGGCAAACATTCAGTACTTC
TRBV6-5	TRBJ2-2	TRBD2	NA	CASRNVGLANGGELFF	TGTGCCAGCCGAAATGTAGGACTAGCTAACGGCGGGGAGCTGTTTTTT
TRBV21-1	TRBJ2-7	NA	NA	CASSKKSGATISYEQYF	TGTGCCAGCAGCAAAAAAAGTGGCGCAACAATATCCTACGAGCAGTACTTC
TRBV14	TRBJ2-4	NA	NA	CASSYVWPNIQYF	TGTGCCAGCAGCTATGTCTGGCCGAACATTCAGTACTTC
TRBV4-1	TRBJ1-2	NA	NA	CASSQDPGNDYGYTF	TGCGCCAGCAGCCAAGATCCAGGGAATGACTATGGCTACACCTTC
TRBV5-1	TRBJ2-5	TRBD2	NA	CASSLGLAVAETQYF	TGCGCCAGCAGCTTGGGACTAGCGGTGGCAGAGACCCAGTACTTC
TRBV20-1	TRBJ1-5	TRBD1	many	CSARQGENSNQPQHF	TGCAGTGCTAGACAGGGGGAAAATAGCAATCAGCCCCAGCATTTT
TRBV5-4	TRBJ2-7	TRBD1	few	CASSVDRFYEQYF	TGTGCCAGCAGCGTGGACAGGTTCTACGAGCAGTACTTC
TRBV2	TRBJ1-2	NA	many	CASSWTELGGYTF	TGTGCCAGCAGTTGGACAGAACTCGGAGGCTACACCTTC
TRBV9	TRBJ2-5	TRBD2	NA	CASSVGGTTLRETQYF	TGTGCCAGCAGCGTAGGGGGGACTACACTTCGAGAGACCCAGTACTTC
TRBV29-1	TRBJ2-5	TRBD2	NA	CSVEPPPPGLAGETQYF	TGCAGCGTTGAACCCCCTCCTCCGGGACTAGCGGGCGAGACCCAGTACTTC
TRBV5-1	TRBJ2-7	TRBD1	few	CASSLTGGIDEQYF	TGCGCCAGCAGCTTGACAGGGGGCATCGACGAGCAGTACTTC
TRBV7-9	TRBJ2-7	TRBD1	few	CASSPRQGEQYF	TGTGCCAGCAGCCCGAGACAGGGAGAGCAGTACTTC
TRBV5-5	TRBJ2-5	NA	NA	CASSPGAYQETRYF	TGTGCCAGCAGCCCTGGGGCTTACCAAGAGACCCGGTACTTC
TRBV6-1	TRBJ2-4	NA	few	CATGNRGNIQYF	TGTGCCACAGGGAATCGAGGAAACATTCAGTACTTC
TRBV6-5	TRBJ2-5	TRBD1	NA	CASKGTGVLETQYF	TGTGCCAGTAAGGGGACAGGGGTTTTAGAGACCCAGTACTTC
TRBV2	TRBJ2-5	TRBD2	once	CASSGDIAGGTQYF	TGTGCCAGCAGTGGAGACATAGCGGGAGGGACCCAGTACTTC
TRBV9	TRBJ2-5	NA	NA	CASSPFMGAASRETQYF	TGTGCCAGCAGCCCTTTTATGGGAGCGGCGTCCCGAGAGACCCAGTACTTC
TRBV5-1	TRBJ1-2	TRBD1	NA	CASSGAHRGPYYGYTF	TGCGCCAGCAGCGGGGCCCACAGGGGGCCTTACTATGGCTACACCTTC
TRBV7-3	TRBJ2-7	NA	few	CVSSPGHSYEQYF	TGTGTCAGCAGCCCGGGACACTCCTACGAGCAGTACTTC
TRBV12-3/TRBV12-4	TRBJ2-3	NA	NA	CASSPNGRGVDTQYF	TGTGCCAGCAGCCCCAATGGGCGGGGAGTTGATACGCAGTATTTT
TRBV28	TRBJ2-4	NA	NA	CASSFKGANIQYF	TGTGCCAGCAGTTTCAAGGGCGCAAACATTCAGTACTTC
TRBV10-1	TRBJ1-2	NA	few	CASTSTGVNYGYTF	TGCGCCAGCACCTCGACAGGAGTCAACTATGGCTACACCTTC
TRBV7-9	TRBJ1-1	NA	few	CASSLGVVGQRNTEAFF	TGTGCCAGCAGCTTAGGTGTAGTAGGACAGAGGAACACTGAAGCTTTCTTT
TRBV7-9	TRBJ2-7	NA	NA	CANSSPGSSSYEQYF	TGTGCCAACAGCTCCCCGGGTAGCAGCTCCTACGAGCAGTACTTC
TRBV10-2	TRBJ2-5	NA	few	CAIRELGQETQYF	TGCGCCATCAGGGAGCTGGGACAAGAGACCCAGTACTTC
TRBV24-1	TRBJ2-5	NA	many	CATSDDRVGGETQYF	TGTGCCACCAGTGATGACAGGGTCGGGGGAGAGACCCAGTACTTC
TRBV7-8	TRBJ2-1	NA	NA	CASSTPGTLNNEQFF	TGTGCCAGCAGCACTCCCGGGACGCTTAACAATGAGCAGTTCTTC
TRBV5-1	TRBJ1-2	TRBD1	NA	CASTGGSNYGYTF	TGCGCCAGCACAGGGGGCTCTAACTATGGCTACACCTTC
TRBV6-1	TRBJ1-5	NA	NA	CATSGQPDQPQHF	TGTGCCACCTCTGGACAGCCAGATCAGCCCCAGCATTTT
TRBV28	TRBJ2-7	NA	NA	CASSRDRPNSYEQYF	TGTGCCAGCAGCCGAGACAGGCCTAACTCCTACGAGCAGTACTTC
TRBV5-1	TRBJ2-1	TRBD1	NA	CASSLGDRHNEQFF	TGCGCCAGCAGCTTGGGGGACAGACACAATGAGCAGTTCTTC
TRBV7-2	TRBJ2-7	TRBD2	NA	CASSWTSGGPTYEQYF	TGTGCCAGCAGCTGGACTAGCGGGGGGCCCACGTACGAGCAGTACTTC
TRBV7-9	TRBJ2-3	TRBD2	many	CASSPPGLAGTDTQYF	TGTGCCAGCAGCCCCCCGGGACTAGCGGGCACAGATACGCAGTATTTT
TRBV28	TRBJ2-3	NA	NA	CASSLGATRTDTQYF	TGTGCCAGCAGTTTAGGAGCGACCCGCACAGATACGCAGTATTTT
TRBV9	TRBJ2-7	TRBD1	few	CASSPRDRVGEQYF	TGTGCCAGCAGCCCGAGGGACAGGGTTGGCGAGCAGTACTTC
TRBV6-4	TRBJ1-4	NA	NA	CATSSGTPGEKLFF	TGTGCCACTTCCTCAGGGACACCTGGCGAAAAACTGTTTTTT
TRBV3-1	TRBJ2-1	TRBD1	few	CASSQDGGQRYNEQFF	TGTGCCAGCAGCCAAGATGGGGGACAGAGATACAATGAGCAGTTCTTC
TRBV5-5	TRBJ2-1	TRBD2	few	CASSLAPSSGNNEQFF	TGTGCCAGCAGCCTAGCGCCCTCTAGCGGCAACAATGAGCAGTTCTTC
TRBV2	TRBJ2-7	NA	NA	CASRLLGQGDGQYF	TGTGCCAGCAGGCTTTTAGGACAAGGCGACGGGCAGTACTTC
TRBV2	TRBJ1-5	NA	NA	CASRGEVVGNQPQHF	TGTGCCAGCAGGGGAGAGGTGGTAGGCAATCAGCCCCAGCATTTT
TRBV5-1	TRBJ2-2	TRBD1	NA	CASSLEVTGRNTGELFF	TGCGCCAGCAGCCTGGAGGTGACAGGGCGGAACACCGGGGAGCTGTTTTTT
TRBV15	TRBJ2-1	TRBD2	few	CATTARVLAGGPNEQFF	TGTGCCACCACGGCGAGGGTACTAGCGGGGGGGCCAAATGAGCAGTTCTTC
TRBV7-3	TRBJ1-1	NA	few	CASSLGGIPEAFF	TGTGCCAGCAGCTTAGGGGGTATACCCGAAGCTTTCTTT
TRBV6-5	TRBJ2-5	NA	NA	CASSYFKGGQETQYF	TGTGCCAGCAGTTACTTTAAAGGGGGCCAAGAGACCCAGTACTTC
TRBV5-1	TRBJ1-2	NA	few	CASSLGGSGGRNGYTF	TGCGCCAGCAGCTTGGGTGGTTCCGGGGGAAGGAATGGCTACACCTTC
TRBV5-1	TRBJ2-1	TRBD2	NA	CASSSPTVAGGSPSYNEQFF	TGCGCCAGCAGCTCCCCCACGGTAGCGGGGGGCTCCCCCTCCTACAATGAGCAGTTCTTC
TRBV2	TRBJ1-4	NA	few	CASRGTTNEKLFF	TGTGCCAGCCGGGGCACAACTAATGAAAAACTGTTTTTT
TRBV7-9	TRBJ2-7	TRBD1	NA	CASSDTGTGGVYEQYF	TGTGCCAGCAGCGATACCGGGACAGGGGGCGTCTACGAGCAGTACTTC
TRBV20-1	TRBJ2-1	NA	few	CSAKGGTNYDEQFF	TGCAGTGCAAAGGGCGGGACAAACTACGATGAGCAGTTCTTC
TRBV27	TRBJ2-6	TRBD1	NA	CASSRGTGYSGANVLTF	TGTGCCAGCAGCCGGGGGACAGGGTACTCTGGGGCCAACGTCCTGACTTTC